This T cell receptor (beta chain) was identified in a study of identical twins (dated by TCRdb to the mid-2010s). General notes on the study: TCR alpha and beta repertoires from monozygotic twins, unrelated adults of various ages and cord blood were deep-sequenced to test whether fetal clonotypes persist. Replicate twin experiments were performed at different times using different library preparation protocols to rule out contamination.

Libraries were built with 5' RACE. The data were produced on an Illumina HiSeq 2000. Template switching added a universal primer binding site, and the final cDNA carried a unique molecular identifier that allowed TCR cDNA molecules to be counted accurately. Specific primers in the conserved constant-segment region were used to synthesize first-strand cDNA for TCR alpha and beta chains. Each cDNA library was double barcoded, with a SMART-Mk sample barcode plus Illumina barcodes, to control for contamination. TruSeq adapter sequences along with Illumina sample barcodes were introduced in two successive PCR steps. Sequencing of the TCR alpha and beta cDNA libraries was done on the Illumina HiSeq platform using custom primers. The published analysis was carried out like this. Raw reads were processed with MiGEC to extract unique molecular identifiers, and MiXCR was used to determine CDR3 positions. Recombination models were inferred per individual with the repgenHMM and IGoR tools using an EM algorithm. Shared clonotypes were analyzed with the tcR package in R, and sharing was normalized by the product of cloneset sizes. Out-of-frame nonproductive sequences were analyzed to study raw recombination free of thymic and clonal selection effects. TCRdb applied fastp at Q25 and MiXCR to the public reads, then kept only in-frame beta chains. Every distinct CDR3 protein forms one entry, paired with its most common genes and DNA. These V and J calls originate from TCRdb's pipeline instead of the authors' own analysis. The sample table shows over 600,000 distinct CDR3 sequences, and 20% to 25% are seen once. 4.3% of the sample belongs to the ten largest clones.

Only healthy Caucasian donors were included. Three pairs of female monozygotic twins, all aged roughly 18 to 29 years, made up the twin cohort. Peripheral blood mononuclear cells were the source from which RNA for the TCR libraries was isolated. The V end loses 1 base and the J end loses 2 bases, and a stretch of 12 bases separates them. The germline V gene (reference sequence) specifies GTSNPN as CDR1 and SVGIG as CDR2. The CDR3 numbers 16 residues from cysteine through phenylalanine. Of the read, only the CDR3 DNA is kept; its 48 bases are in frame from base 1. The sample holds one count of this clonotype. Its antigen is still unknown. One base away there is no much larger clone; base qualities are not given. One read represents weak support. What the study reported, not specific to this receptor: Zero-insertion analyses could be partly confounded by invariant T cells such as MAIT and iNKT, though diverse VJ usage argued against such confounding for most clonotypes. A weaker excess of twin sharing was found in beta out-of-frame sequences because the signal-to-noise ratio was lowered by fewer shared sequences. Compared with coincidental sharing between unrelated individuals, an excess of low generation-probability sequences was observed among out-of-frame TCR alpha sequences shared between twins. Abundant cord blood beta clonotypes had fewer insertions, young adult naive repertoires showed a similar but weaker trend, and memory repertoires showed no such trend. Because the same donors could not be followed over many years, the conclusions depended on cross-sectional statistical analysis. In monozygotic twins, recombination models systematically underestimated out-of-frame TCR alpha sharing, but the models matched the sharing seen between unrelated individuals.

The same specimen was also included in a second study, on T cells expressing NK-cell markers. Drawing on the second study: Three sorted T-cell subsets (CD3+CD56+NKG2C+, CD3+CD56+NKG2C- and CD3+CD56-NKG2C+) from several donors had their TCR beta-chain repertoires profiled. Of the eight sequenced donors, seven were found to be HCMV-seropositive and one was found to be HCMV-seronegative. To restrict sorting to alphabetaTCR-expressing T cells, an anti-gammadeltaTCR antibody was added in several experiments. In 5 to 7 donors, the dominant CD3+CD56+NKG2C+ clonotypes were found to rank among the top 10 CD8+ clonotypes and to make up about 1.0-7.5% of CD8+ T cells. Those dominant clonotypes were again the most abundant among CD3+CD56-NKG2C+ cells in a few donors, at roughly 28.3-65%. Whether the expanded NKG2C-expressing T cell clones were specific for HCMV antigens was left unclear. The eight sequenced donors were randomly selected healthy volunteers, three men and five women. HCMV-specific IgG was detected in serum with a commercial ELISA kit to determine HCMV serostatus. For 5 or 6 donors, unsorted PBMC were also used to sequence bulk peripheral blood T-cell repertoires. MIGEC handled demultiplexing of the reads and grouping by UMI, while MiTCR was used to assemble and quantify clonotypes. Only TCR cDNA sequences supported by at least two reads were kept to exclude erroneous sequences. The tcR package was used for downstream repertoire analysis, with clonotypes matched between fractions based on CDR3 nucleotide sequence plus V segment. VDJmatch was used to annotate antigen specificity against VDJdb, with one amino acid substitution in CDR3 allowed.

Sequencing used PBMCs. The V gene is TRBV30 and the J gene is TRBJ2-6; no D gene is confidently identified. This TCR was sampled from a woman aged 18-29 years in good health. The DNA sequence is given as TGTGCCTGGAGTGAGTCGGTAATTCCTGGGGCCAACGTCCTGACTTTC. This translates into CAWSESVIPGANVLTF.